This T cell receptor beta chain is drawn from a study of blood T cell repertoires in COVID-19. The wider study: Samples of COVID-19 (acute and convalescent) were obtained from the United States, Italy and Spain. Sources were T cells, B-cell-depleted T cells, or PBMCs; the material itself was cDNA or gDNA.

Per the original methods: Amplifying reference gene primers gave estimates of nucleated cell counts. The assay was immunoSEQ multiplex PCR, and TCRdb's table has in-frame clones only and misses some. The V and J calls and clone size were taken over from that table, and D and trimming were inferred from the DNA. The data contain 150,000 or so clones, roughly 80% of them seen just once; the ten biggest clones take up 3% to 3.5%. The CDR3 covers 16 residues. V gave up 1 base and J gave up 0 bases, with 10 bases separating them. The germline CDR1 and CDR2 sequences are LNHDA and SQIVND (reference sequence).

The sequenced material came from peripheral blood. The TCR originated in a woman of 80 years or more with acute or convalescent COVID-19. The chain employs TRBV19 and TRBJ2-1, with D uncertain. The CDR3 bases are TGTGCCAGTAGTATAGGTGCCCGAGGCTCCTACAATGAGCAGTTCTTC. This gives the protein CASSIGARGSYNEQFF.